This T cell receptor beta chain was captured by sequencing in a study of blood T cell repertoires in COVID-19. Across the whole study: Acute and convalescent COVID-19 samples came from the United States, Italy and Spain.

TCRdb's copy holds only in-frame clones and misses some; the assay was immunoSEQ multiplex PCR. The data hold around 270,000 clones, with roughly 84% observed a single time. The CDR3 has 15 amino acids. Losses at the gene ends were 4 bases for V and 3 bases for J; bases not matched to a gene: 3. The germline CDR1 and CDR2 sequences are SGHRS and YFSETQ. The chain couples TRBV5-1 to TRBJ2-5; the match to TRBD2 covers 13 bases. Specimen: peripheral blood. This sequence was found in a woman aged 40 to 49 who had recovered from COVID-19. CDR3 residues: CASSLGTSGEETQYF. The DNA of the CDR3 is TGCGCCAGCAGCCTCGGGACTAGCGGGGAAGAGACCCAGTACTTC. The complete variable domain, with remaining parts taken from reference TRBV5-1 and TRBJ2-5, reads KAGVTQTPRYLIKTRGQQVTLSCSPISGHRSVSWYQQTPGQGLQFLFEYFSETQRNKGNFPGRFSGRQFSNSRSEMNVSTLELGDSALYLCASSLGTSGEETQYFGPGTRLLVL.